A single sample gave rise to the 4 T cell receptor beta chains below, sequenced in a study of blood T cell repertoires in COVID-19. Sequencing used immunoSEQ multiplex PCR; TCRdb keeps in-frame clones, though not all of them. The sample records fewer than 350,000 clones, roughly 85% being singletons. The material sequenced was PBMCs or T cells enriched from blood (not recorded which). These receptors were collected from a woman aged 35 to 49 who had recovered from COVID-19.

The CDR3 is CATSRDRAGNTIYF. The CDR3 bases are TGTGCCACCAGCAGAGACAGGGCTGGAAACACCATATATTTT. The rearrangement links TRBV15 to TRBJ1-3; tentatively, D is TRBD1 (5 bases). The V gene lost 0 bases and the J gene lost 2 bases, with 5 bases spanning the gap. CDR1 and CDR2 from the germline V gene are LNHNV and YYDKDF (reference sequence). The CDR3 has 14 residues.

This clone was seen once. The chain has TRBV2 and TRBJ2-3; tentatively, D is TRBD1 (5 bases). The CDR3 contains 14 residues. Germline V gene data show CDR1 as SNHLY and CDR2 as FYNNEI. V dropped 7 bases and J dropped 3 bases, with 14 bases sitting between them. The CDR3 spells CASIVGRETDTQYF. The CDR3, as DNA: TGTGCCAGCATAGTAGGCAGGGAAACAGATACGCAGTATTTT.

This chain uses TRBV4-2 with TRBJ1-5; D ambiguous. From germline, CDR1 is LGHNA and CDR2 YNFKEQ. This CDR3 comprises 15 residues. V dropped 0 bases and J dropped 9 bases, with 15 bases sitting between them. This CDR3 is CASSQDLFQAWPQHF. The CDR3, as DNA: TGTGCCAGCAGCCAAGATCTTTTTCAGGCCTGGCCCCAGCATTTT.

The chain carries TRBV19 and TRBJ2-1; 7 bases are a match to TRBD2. After removal of 4 bases from V and 8 bases from J, the junction contained 8 bases not matched to a gene. Germline lookup yields CDR1 LNHDA and CDR2 SQIVND (reference sequence). The CDR3 is made up of 14 amino acids. The CDR3 DNA sequence: TGTGCCAGTAGTACTAGCGGCTCTCCGGATGAGCAGTTCTTC. It codes for CASSTSGSPDEQFF.